This TCR beta chain was sequenced for a study of blood T cell repertoires in COVID-19. Study-level background: The cDNA or gDNA used as material had been derived from T cells, B-cell-depleted T cells, or PBMCs.

Original handling: Quantification of nucleated cells was approximated via reference gene primer amplification. Profiled with immunoSEQ multiplex PCR; TCRdb holds only in-frame clones, not every one. That table gives V, J and clone size, and the DNA gave D and trimming. This sample carries 95,000 to 130,000 clones, around nine tenths of them seen once, and the ten largest clones take 1.8%. The sequence came from a human donor with active COVID-19. The donor label of this sample is uncertain. Specimen: peripheral blood.

The CDR3 DNA is TGTGCCAGCAGCCCTGGGACCAGGGGCCCGGCAGATACGCAGTATTTT. Translating it yields CASSPGTRGPADTQYF. V usage is TRBV3-1 (or the pseudogene TRBV3-2) and J usage is TRBJ2-3, with a possible D match to TRBD1 (6 bases). Looked up from germline, CDR1 is LGHDT and CDR2 is YNNKEL (reference sequence). The CDR3 spans 16 residues. V shed 4 bases and J shed 4 bases, with 18 bases lying between them.